This TCR beta chain was identified in a study of blood T cell repertoires in COVID-19. The table came from immunoSEQ multiplex PCR; TCRdb's copy has only in-frame clones and leaves some out. This sample carries about 180,000 clones, roughly 83% of them seen once, and the ten largest clones take 7% to 10%. The CDR3 runs to 16 residues. V lost 5 bases to trimming and J lost 2 bases; unmatched junction nucleotides: 11. Germline CDR1 MDHEN, CDR2 SYDVKM. Sample: PBMCs or T cells enriched from blood (not recorded which). This rearrangement joins TRBV28 to TRBJ1-1; 7 bases fit TRBD1. This clonotype was sampled from a woman aged 30 to 39 who had recovered from COVID-19. This CDR3 is CASSVITGDINTEAFF. In nucleotides, the CDR3 is TGTGCCAGCAGTGTAATCACAGGGGATATAAACACTGAAGCTTTCTTT.